Listed below are T cell receptor beta chains from one sample, sequenced in a study of Tregs in tolerant kidney transplant recipients. TCRdb's copy holds only in-frame clones and misses some; the assay was immunoSEQ multiplex PCR. The table shows about 240,000 clones, with around 81% occurring only once. The sample taken for sequencing was CD4+ T cells from blood. The receptors stem from a human donor in good health. The CDR3 runs from the conserved cysteine through the conserved F or W. The order of the fields is CDR3 DNA, CDR3 protein, J gene, clone size, V gene, D gene. The D gene is left open where the match is weak. Expanded clones are given a class, and other clones once, few, many or no size at all.

TGTGCCAGCAGTCCCCCACGACAGGGGGGAGAGGCTTTCTTT,CASSPPRQGGEAFF,TRBJ1-1,-,TRBV6-6,TRBD1
TGTGCCTGGAGTGTTATGGATGGGCAGTACTTC,CAWSVMDGQYF,TRBJ2-7,-,TRBV30,-
TGTGCCAGCAGCCTCCGGGACAGCTGGCGGGGGGATCAGCCCCAGCATTTT,CASSLRDSWRGDQPQHF,TRBJ1-5,-,TRBV5-4,TRBD1
TGCAGCGTTGAAGTCGGTTCAGATCAGCCCCAGCATTTT,CSVEVGSDQPQHF,TRBJ1-5,-,TRBV29-1,-
TGCGCCAGCAGCTTGGAGGCAGGGGATCAGCCCCAGCATTTT,CASSLEAGDQPQHF,TRBJ1-5,few,TRBV5-1,-
TGTGCCAGCAGTCCCTACACGGGGGGCAGGGACTACGAGCAGTACTTC,CASSPYTGGRDYEQYF,TRBJ2-7,-,TRBV27,-
TGCGCCAGCAGCCAAGGGGGACTTCTATACAATGAGCAGTTCTTC,CASSQGGLLYNEQFF,TRBJ2-1,-,TRBV4-1,-
TGCGCCAGCAGCGGGACTAGCCCAGTTCGGAATGAGCAGTTCTTC,CASSGTSPVRNEQFF,TRBJ2-1,-,TRBV5-1,TRBD2
TGCGCCAGCAGCCCCGGGACTAGCGGGGGGGCGGCTATCGTTACGCAGTATTTT,CASSPGTSGGAAIVTQYF,TRBJ2-3,-,TRBV5-1,TRBD2
TGCGCCAGCAGCCCGCGGGCGGGGGACCCCGTCTATGGCCACACCTTC,CASSPRAGDPVYGHTF,TRBJ1-2,-,TRBV5-1,-
TGTGCCAGCAGTTACGGCGGGCGCGAGATCGGGGAGCTGTTTTTT,CASSYGGREIGELFF,TRBJ2-2,-,TRBV6-5,-
TGCGCCAGCAGCCCGCCGGGGGATCAGGGCACTGAAGCTTTCTTT,CASSPPGDQGTEAFF,TRBJ1-1,-,TRBV5-1,-
TGTGCCAGTAGTAGCAGGGTTTTAAACTATGGCTACACCTTC,CASSSRVLNYGYTF,TRBJ1-2,-,TRBV19,-
TGTGCCAGCAGACCCACAGGGGCGCGATGGAAAAATCCTGGCTACACCTTC,CASRPTGARWKNPGYTF,TRBJ1-2,-,TRBV11-2,TRBD1
TGTGCCAGCAGCGACAGGGGTTTTCGTGGCTACACCTTC,CASSDRGFRGYTF,TRBJ1-2,-,TRBV9,TRBD1
TGCGCCAGCAGCTTGGGATTCCAGGGGGACGGCACTGAAGCTTTCTTT,CASSLGFQGDGTEAFF,TRBJ1-1,-,TRBV5-1,TRBD1